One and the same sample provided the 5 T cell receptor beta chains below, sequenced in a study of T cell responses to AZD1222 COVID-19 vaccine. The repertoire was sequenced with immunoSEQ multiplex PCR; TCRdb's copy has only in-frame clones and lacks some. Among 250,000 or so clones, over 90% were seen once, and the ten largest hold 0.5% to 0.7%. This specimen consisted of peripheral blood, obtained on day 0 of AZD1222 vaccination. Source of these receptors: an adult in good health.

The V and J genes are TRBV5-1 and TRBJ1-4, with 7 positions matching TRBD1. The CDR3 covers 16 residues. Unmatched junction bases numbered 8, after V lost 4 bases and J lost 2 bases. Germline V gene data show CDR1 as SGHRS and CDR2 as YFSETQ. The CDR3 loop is CASSRQGDGTNEKLFF. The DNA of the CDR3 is TGCGCCAGCAGCAGGCAGGGGGACGGTACTAATGAAAAACTGTTTTTT.

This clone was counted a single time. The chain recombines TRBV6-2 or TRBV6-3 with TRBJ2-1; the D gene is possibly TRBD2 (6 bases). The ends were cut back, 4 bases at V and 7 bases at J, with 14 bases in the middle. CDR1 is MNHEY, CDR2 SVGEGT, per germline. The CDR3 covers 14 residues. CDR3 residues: CASSFRDSRNEQFF. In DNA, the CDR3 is TGTGCCAGCAGTTTCCGGGACTCGCGGAATGAGCAGTTCTTC.

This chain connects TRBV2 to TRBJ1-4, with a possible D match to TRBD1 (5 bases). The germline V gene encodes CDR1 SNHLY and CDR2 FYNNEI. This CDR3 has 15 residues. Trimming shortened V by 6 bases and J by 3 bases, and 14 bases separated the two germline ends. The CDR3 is CASRGPLGSNEKLFF. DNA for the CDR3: TGTGCCAGCAGGGGGCCATTGGGATCTAATGAAAAACTGTTTTTT. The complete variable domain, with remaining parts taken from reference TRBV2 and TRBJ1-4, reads EPEVTQTPSHQVTQMGQEVILRCVPISNHLYFYWYRQILGQKVEFLVSFYNNEISEKSEIFDDQFSVERPDGSNFTLKIRSTKLEDSAMYFCASRGPLGSNEKLFFGSGTQLSVL.

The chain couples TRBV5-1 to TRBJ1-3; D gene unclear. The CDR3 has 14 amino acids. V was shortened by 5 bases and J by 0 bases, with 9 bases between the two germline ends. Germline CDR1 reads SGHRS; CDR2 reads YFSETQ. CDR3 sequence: CASSDPISGNTIYF. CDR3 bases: TGCGCCAGCAGTGATCCAATCTCTGGAAACACCATATATTTT.

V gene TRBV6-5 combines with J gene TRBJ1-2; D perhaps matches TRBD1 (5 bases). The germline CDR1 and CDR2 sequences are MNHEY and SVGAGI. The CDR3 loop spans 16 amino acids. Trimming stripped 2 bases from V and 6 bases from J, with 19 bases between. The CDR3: CASSYGPVGTYDGYTF. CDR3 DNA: TGTGCCAGCAGTTACGGGCCCGTCGGGACGTATGATGGCTACACCTTC.